A selection of T cell receptor beta chains follows, all from one sample in a study of T cell repertoires in ileal Crohn's disease. This table comes from immunoSEQ multiplex PCR, and its TCRdb copy is limited to in-frame clones, with some not included. The sample lists about 5,700 clones; more than 80% were seen once. The sample consisted of ileal tissue. All receptors come from an adult with Crohn's disease. The CDR3 runs from the conserved cysteine through the conserved F or W. The D gene is left open where the match is weak. Where a row states a size, it is once, few, many or the class of an expanded clone; other rows omit it.

TRBV11-2,.,TRBJ1-3,.,CASSLVAGSLSGNTIYF,TGTGCCAGCAGCTTAGTGGCAGGCTCCCTCTCTGGAAACACCATATATTTT
TRBV11-2,TRBD2,TRBJ2-5,.,CASSLGISGGNQETQYF,TGTGCCAGCAGCTTAGGTATAAGCGGGGGGAATCAAGAGACCCAGTACTTC
TRBV6-4,TRBD2,TRBJ2-3,.,CASSDSSGGADTQYF,TGTGCCAGCAGTGACTCTAGCGGGGGGGCAGATACGCAGTATTTT
TRBV7-2,TRBD2,TRBJ2-3,.,CASSSTGTSGGVTDTQYF,TGTGCCAGCAGCTCGACCGGGACTAGCGGGGGGGTGACAGATACGCAGTATTTT
TRBV4-3,TRBD1,TRBJ1-2,.,CASSQVTSAVTGDGYTF,TGCGCCAGCAGCCAAGTTACATCGGCGGTCACAGGGGATGGCTACACCTTC
TRBV7-2,TRBD2,TRBJ2-7,.,CASSAGLAGYEQYF,TGTGCCAGCAGCGCCGGACTAGCGGGATACGAGCAGTACTTC
TRBV5-5,.,TRBJ1-1,.,CASSLEGPTEAFF,TGTGCCAGCAGCTTGGAGGGGCCGACTGAAGCTTTCTTT
TRBV9,.,TRBJ1-6,few,CASSVGGGAPLHF,TGTGCCAGCAGCGTAGGGGGAGGGGCACCCCTCCACTTT
TRBV9,.,TRBJ2-1,few,CASSDGASNYEQFF,TGTGCCAGCAGCGATGGGGCCTCAAACTATGAGCAGTTCTTC
TRBV25-1,.,TRBJ2-3,.,CASSGGRLLTDTQYF,TGTGCCAGCAGTGGAGGAAGGCTCTTGACAGATACGCAGTATTTT